Listed below are T cell receptor beta chains from one sample, sequenced in a study of blood T cell repertoires in COVID-19. Produced via immunoSEQ multiplex PCR; TCRdb's table is partial and in-frame only. This table has 300,000 to 400,000 clones, 87% appearing once. Sequencing input: peripheral blood. The receptors were sampled from a man aged 25-40 years with COVID-19, enrolled during active disease. CDR3s include the opening cysteine and the closing phenylalanine or tryptophan. The D gene is left open where the match is weak. Some rows mark clone size as missing; the rest say once, few, many or name a class of expanded clone.

D: TRBD2
V: TRBV5-6
size: once
J: TRBJ2-3
CDR3: CASSVGLAGSPSTDTQYF
DNA: TGTGCCAGCAGCGTGGGACTAGCGGGGAGCCCTAGCACAGATACGCAGTATTTT

D: NA
V: TRBV3-1/TRBV3-2
size: few
J: TRBJ1-6
CDR3: CASSQGSSYNSPLHF
DNA: TGTGCCAGCAGCCAAGGGAGCTCCTATAATTCACCCCTCCACTTT

D: NA
V: TRBV6-4
size: NA
J: TRBJ2-7
CDR3: CASSDIPLGYF
DNA: TGTGCCAGCAGTGACATACCCCTAGGGTACTTC

D: NA
V: TRBV2
size: few
J: TRBJ2-7
CDR3: CASRVFDFTYEQYF
DNA: TGTGCCAGCAGGGTGTTCGACTTTACCTACGAGCAGTACTTC

D: TRBD1
V: TRBV27
size: NA
J: TRBJ2-7
CDR3: CASSSPSYGTGGYEQYF
DNA: TGTGCCAGCAGCAGCCCCTCCTACGGGACAGGGGGCTACGAGCAGTACTTC

D: NA
V: TRBV5-1
size: NA
J: TRBJ2-5
CDR3: CASSLSPFMGETQYF
DNA: TGCGCCAGCAGCTTGTCCCCTTTCATGGGCGAGACCCAGTACTTC

D: NA
V: TRBV4-3
size: NA
J: TRBJ2-5
CDR3: CASSQATGQETQYF
DNA: TGCGCCAGCAGCCAAGCTACAGGGCAAGAGACCCAGTACTTC

D: NA
V: TRBV10-1
size: NA
J: TRBJ2-1
CDR3: CASSGENLDEQFF
DNA: TGCGCCAGCAGTGGCGAGAACCTCGATGAGCAGTTCTTC

D: TRBD1
V: TRBV7-9
size: NA
J: TRBJ1-2
CDR3: CASSLTGLAGGRGNYGYTF
DNA: TGTGCCAGCAGTTTAACGGGGTTAGCAGGGGGGCGCGGAAACTATGGCTACACCTTC

D: NA
V: TRBV5-4
size: NA
J: TRBJ2-7
CDR3: CASSFYSTYEQYF
DNA: TGTGCCAGCAGCTTTTACAGTACCTACGAGCAGTACTTC

D: TRBD2
V: TRBV3-1/TRBV3-2
size: NA
J: TRBJ2-1
CDR3: CASSQSGTAYNEQFF
DNA: TGTGCCAGCAGCCAAAGCGGGACCGCCTACAATGAGCAGTTCTTC

D: NA
V: TRBV6-2/TRBV6-3
size: NA
J: TRBJ1-2
CDR3: CASSFGGGYGYTF
DNA: TGTGCCAGCAGCTTCGGGGGGGGCTATGGCTACACCTTC

D: TRBD1
V: TRBV6-2/TRBV6-3
size: once
J: TRBJ1-2
CDR3: CASSYWTGHYGYTF
DNA: TGTGCCAGCAGTTACTGGACAGGCCACTATGGCTACACCTTC

D: TRBD1
V: TRBV7-3
size: NA
J: TRBJ2-1
CDR3: CASSSAPDRGYEQFF
DNA: TGTGCCAGCAGCTCCGCCCCCGACAGGGGCTATGAGCAGTTCTTC

D: TRBD2
V: TRBV27
size: few
J: TRBJ2-1
CDR3: CASSPATSGRARGTYNEQFF
DNA: TGTGCCAGCAGTCCTGCGACTAGCGGGAGGGCTCGGGGAACCTACAATGAGCAGTTCTTC

D: NA
V: TRBV5-4
size: NA
J: TRBJ2-1
CDR3: CASSPGGAAYNEQFF
DNA: TGTGCCAGCAGCCCCGGTGGGGCAGCCTACAATGAGCAGTTCTTC

D: TRBD2
V: TRBV2
size: NA
J: TRBJ2-1
CDR3: CASSEERLALTNEQFF
DNA: TGTGCCAGCAGTGAAGAGAGACTAGCACTTACCAATGAGCAGTTCTTC

D: NA
V: TRBV4-1
size: NA
J: TRBJ1-1
CDR3: CASSQIATNTEAFF
DNA: TGCGCCAGCAGCCAAATAGCGACGAACACTGAAGCTTTCTTT

D: TRBD1
V: TRBV7-2
size: NA
J: TRBJ1-6
CDR3: CASSLQGAPSPLHF
DNA: TGTGCCAGCAGCCTACAGGGGGCCCCTTCACCCCTCCACTTT

D: NA
V: TRBV7-2
size: NA
J: TRBJ2-3
CDR3: CASSLVEEITDTQYF
DNA: TGTGCCAGCAGCTTGGTGGAGGAAATCACAGATACGCAGTATTTT

D: NA
V: TRBV7-9
size: NA
J: TRBJ1-1
CDR3: CASSLGGAEAFF
DNA: TGTGCCAGCAGCTTAGGGGGCGCTGAAGCTTTCTTT

D: NA
V: TRBV6-5
size: NA
J: TRBJ2-3
CDR3: CASSSRDSHTQYF
DNA: TGTGCCAGCAGTTCCCGGGACTCTCATACGCAGTATTTT

D: NA
V: TRBV30
size: NA
J: TRBJ2-1
CDR3: CAWIPHWGRASYNEQFF
DNA: TGTGCCTGGATTCCACACTGGGGCAGGGCTTCCTACAATGAGCAGTTCTTC

D: TRBD1
V: TRBV7-3
size: once
J: TRBJ1-5
CDR3: CASSLTGQGNQPQHF
DNA: TGTGCCAGCAGCTTAACCGGACAGGGAAATCAGCCCCAGCATTTT

D: NA
V: TRBV3-1/TRBV3-2
size: NA
J: TRBJ1-1
CDR3: CASSQVFPAEAFF
DNA: TGTGCCAGCAGCCAAGTTTTCCCCGCTGAAGCTTTCTTT

D: TRBD1
V: TRBV10-3
size: few
J: TRBJ1-6
CDR3: CAINDRGYNSPLHF
DNA: TGTGCCATCAACGACAGGGGATATAATTCACCCCTCCACTTT

D: TRBD2
V: TRBV5-1
size: once
J: TRBJ2-1
CDR3: CASSLKQREGQNEQFF
DNA: TGCGCCAGCAGCTTAAAACAGCGGGAGGGCCAGAATGAGCAGTTCTTC

D: NA
V: TRBV5-1
size: once
J: TRBJ2-1
CDR3: CASSLDGGSYNEQFF
DNA: TGCGCCAGCAGCTTGGACGGGGGCTCCTACAATGAGCAGTTCTTC

D: NA
V: TRBV9
size: NA
J: TRBJ1-6
CDR3: CASSAHGGASHSPLHF
DNA: TGTGCCAGCAGCGCTCATGGGGGGGCGAGTCATTCACCCCTCCACTTT

D: TRBD1
V: TRBV7-2
size: NA
J: TRBJ1-2
CDR3: CASSFGGQGGRNYGYTF
DNA: TGTGCCAGCAGCTTCGGGGGACAGGGTGGCAGGAACTATGGCTACACCTTC

D: NA
V: TRBV6-4
size: few
J: TRBJ2-3
CDR3: CASSDSETGSDTQYF
DNA: TGTGCCAGCAGTGACTCCGAGACAGGCTCAGATACGCAGTATTTT

D: TRBD1
V: TRBV5-8
size: NA
J: TRBJ1-2
CDR3: CASSNLPGQGDYGYTF
DNA: TGTGCCAGCAGCAATTTACCGGGACAGGGAGACTATGGCTACACCTTC

D: NA
V: TRBV7-2
size: NA
J: TRBJ1-5
CDR3: CASSLSRVSNQPQHF
DNA: TGTGCCAGCAGCTTATCTCGGGTAAGCAATCAGCCCCAGCATTTT

D: TRBD2
V: TRBV5-1
size: NA
J: TRBJ2-7
CDR3: CASSLLAGGLYEQYF
DNA: TGCGCCAGCAGCTTGCTAGCGGGGGGCCTCTACGAGCAGTACTTC

D: NA
V: TRBV7-2
size: NA
J: TRBJ1-1
CDR3: CASSLELEGIYTEAFF
DNA: TGTGCCAGCAGCTTAGAATTGGAGGGCATATACACTGAAGCTTTCTTT

D: NA
V: TRBV4-1
size: NA
J: TRBJ1-5
CDR3: CASSQEAGRNNQPQHF
DNA: TGCGCCAGCAGCCAAGAGGCAGGGAGGAACAATCAGCCCCAGCATTTT

D: NA
V: TRBV6-4
size: NA
J: TRBJ2-2
CDR3: CASSGLPGGRNTGELFF
DNA: TGTGCCAGCAGTGGCTTACCCGGCGGGCGGAACACCGGGGAGCTGTTTTTT

D: TRBD2
V: TRBV5-4
size: NA
J: TRBJ2-1
CDR3: CASSKGLAVINEQFF
DNA: TGTGCCAGCAGTAAAGGACTAGCGGTGATCAATGAGCAGTTCTTC

D: NA
V: TRBV6-2/TRBV6-3
size: once
J: TRBJ2-7
CDR3: CASSRPDSLKPYEQYF
DNA: TGTGCCAGCAGTCGACCGGACAGCCTGAAACCCTACGAGCAGTACTTC

D: TRBD1
V: TRBV7-8
size: NA
J: TRBJ2-4
CDR3: CASSASSFRTGSEVKNIQYF
DNA: TGTGCCAGCAGCGCCTCAAGCTTTAGGACAGGGAGTGAGGTCAAAAACATTCAGTACTTC

D: TRBD1
V: TRBV7-2
size: NA
J: TRBJ1-4
CDR3: CASSLEVSGGGKLFF
DNA: TGTGCCAGCAGCTTAGAGGTGTCAGGGGGCGGAAAACTGTTTTTT

D: NA
V: TRBV18
size: NA
J: TRBJ2-7
CDR3: CASSPPSPLNDEQYF
DNA: TGTGCCAGCTCACCACCGTCCCCCCTAAACGACGAGCAGTACTTC

D: NA
V: TRBV5-5
size: NA
J: TRBJ2-1
CDR3: CASSLGRGAPGNEQFF
DNA: TGTGCCAGCAGCTTGGGCCGGGGGGCGCCGGGCAATGAGCAGTTCTTC

D: TRBD1
V: TRBV6-2/TRBV6-3
size: NA
J: TRBJ1-5
CDR3: CASSYSTGVNQPQHF
DNA: TGTGCCAGCAGTTACTCGACAGGGGTCAATCAGCCCCAGCATTTT

D: TRBD1
V: TRBV7-2
size: NA
J: TRBJ1-2
CDR3: CASSLGRTGEGYTF
DNA: TGTGCCAGCAGCTTAGGGCGGACAGGGGAGGGCTACACCTTC

D: NA
V: TRBV9
size: NA
J: TRBJ1-5
CDR3: CASSVGQGSGNQPQHF
DNA: TGTGCCAGCAGCGTAGGCCAGGGCAGTGGCAATCAGCCCCAGCATTTT

D: TRBD1
V: TRBV13
size: once
J: TRBJ2-7
CDR3: CASSFLRQGLGEQYF
DNA: TGTGCCAGCAGCTTCTTACGACAGGGGTTGGGCGAGCAGTACTTC

D: NA
V: TRBV6-1
size: NA
J: TRBJ2-7
CDR3: CASSEEGLPYEQYF
DNA: TGTGCCAGCAGTGAAGAGGGGCTGCCCTACGAGCAGTACTTC

D: TRBD1
V: TRBV12-5
size: NA
J: TRBJ1-3
CDR3: CASGLGTGAGNTIYF
DNA: TGTGCTAGTGGTTTGGGGACAGGGGCGGGAAACACCATATATTTT

D: NA
V: TRBV4-3
size: NA
J: TRBJ1-4
CDR3: CASSQDRREKLFF
DNA: TGCGCCAGCAGCCAAGATAGGAGGGAAAAACTGTTTTTT

D: TRBD1
V: TRBV28
size: NA
J: TRBJ1-2
CDR3: CASIPAGQSYGYTF
DNA: TGTGCCAGCATCCCGGCGGGACAGTCCTATGGCTACACCTTC

D: NA
V: TRBV28
size: NA
J: TRBJ2-2
CDR3: CASSLLPRTDANTGELFF
DNA: TGTGCCAGCAGTTTACTACCCCGGACAGACGCGAACACCGGGGAGCTGTTTTTT

D: TRBD1
V: TRBV5-1
size: NA
J: TRBJ1-4
CDR3: CASSRGQGNEKLFF
DNA: TGCGCCAGCAGCCGAGGACAGGGTAATGAAAAACTGTTTTTT